Listed here are 22 T cell receptor beta chains from one sample, sequenced in a study of blood T cell repertoires in COVID-19. Profiling relied on immunoSEQ multiplex PCR, and the TCRdb table lists in-frame clones only, not all of them. The sample contains around 290,000 clones, roughly 86% of which appear only once. The sequenced sample was PBMCs or T cells enriched from blood (not recorded which). Receptors were obtained from a woman in her late teens or twenties who had recovered from COVID-19.

The chain links TRBV4-3 to TRBJ2-1; TRBD1 is a possible D gene (7 bases). The ends were cut back, 5 bases at V and 6 bases at J, with 14 bases in the middle. CDR1 is LGHNA, CDR2 YSLEER, per germline. The CDR3 is made up of 14 amino acids. The CDR3 nucleotides read TGCGCCAGCAGCGCCTCGCAGGGGGGCAATGAGCAGTTCTTC. Amino acids: CASSASQGGNEQFF.

The chain couples TRBV9 to TRBJ1-2, with 9 positions matching TRBD1. The germline gives CDR1 SGDLS, CDR2 YYNGEE. V gave up 3 bases and J gave up 3 bases; unmatched junction bases: 12. CDR3 length equals 17 residues. The CDR3 coding sequence is TGTGCCAGCAGCGAACGGACAGGGGACACGGAGTACTATGGCTACACCTTC. It specifies CASSERTGDTEYYGYTF.

V usage is TRBV19 and J usage is TRBJ1-1, with 7 bases matching TRBD1. The CDR3 length is 14 residues. V was pared by 6 bases and J by 0 bases, with 4 bases of the junction left unmatched. Germline CDR1 reads LNHDA; CDR2 reads SQIVND (reference sequence). For the CDR3, the DNA is TGTGCCAGTAGATCGGGACAGCTGAACACTGAAGCTTTCTTT. Translating it yields CASRSGQLNTEAFF.

The V call is TRBV11-2, the J call TRBJ2-5; 12 bases are a match to TRBD2. The ends lost 5 bases at V and 1 base at J; junction bases unmatched: 5. The CDR3 has 16 amino acids. Germline values: CDR1 SGHAT, CDR2 FQNNGV. CDR3 protein: CASSPGLAGTQETQYF. DNA of the CDR3: TGTGCCAGCAGCCCGGGACTAGCGGGCACCCAAGAGACCCAGTACTTC.

V gene TRBV2 combines with J gene TRBJ1-2; D is unresolved. Trimming took 0 bases from V and 8 from J, leaving 16 bases between them. CDR3 length: 15 residues. Germline values: CDR1 SNHLY, CDR2 FYNNEI. The CDR3 loop reads CASSEAHGSSSGYTF. The CDR3 region has the DNA TGTGCCAGCAGTGAAGCTCACGGGAGTTCGAGCGGCTACACCTTC. Looking up the rest from reference TRBV2 and TRBJ1-2 gives the full variable domain: EPEVTQTPSHQVTQMGQEVILRCVPISNHLYFYWYRQILGQKVEFLVSFYNNEISEKSEIFDDQFSVERPDGSNFTLKIRSTKLEDSAMYFCASSEAHGSSSGYTFGSGTRLTVV.

This chain joins TRBV15 and TRBJ2-3, with 15 bases that match TRBD2. There are 17 residues in the CDR3. The germline V gene encodes CDR1 LNHNV and CDR2 YYDKDF (reference sequence). V lost 5 bases and J lost 1; bases outside the gene matches: 4. The chain's CDR3 is CATSGLAGGRGTDTQYF. In DNA form, the CDR3 reads TGTGCCACCAGCGGACTAGCGGGGGGGCGGGGCACAGATACGCAGTATTTT.

J is TRBJ2-7 and V is TRBV11-3, with D possibly matching TRBD2 (6 bases). Trimming removed 1 base at V and 2 bases at J, with 9 bases between. The CDR3 covers 14 residues. Germline V gene lookup returns CDR1 SGHNT and CDR2 YENEEA. CDR3 in DNA: TGTGCCAGCAGCTTAGGGGGGACTCCCTACGAGCAGTACTTC. Protein sequence: CASSLGGTPYEQYF.

The chain employs TRBV19 and TRBJ2-3; D perhaps matches TRBD1 (8 bases). The CDR3 has 18 amino acids. The V gene lost 7 bases and the J gene lost 5 bases, with 28 bases spanning the gap. Germline CDR1 and CDR2: LNHDA and SQIVND (reference sequence). The CDR3 DNA reads as TGTGCCAGTACGCAGAGCGCAGAGTCCCACAGGGGGGGAGATACGCAGTATTTT. Its translation: CASTQSAESHRGGDTQYF.

The chain joins TRBV3-1 (or the pseudogene TRBV3-2) to TRBJ2-3; 7 positions match TRBD2. Trimming removed 4 bases from V and 3 bases from J; junction bases left unmatched: 7. Germline CDR1 and CDR2: LGHDT and YNNKEL (reference sequence). The CDR3 runs to 15 residues. CDR3 nucleotide sequence: TGTGCCAGCAGCCCTTTGGGACTAAGTACAGATACGCAGTATTTT. Its translation is CASSPLGLSTDTQYF.

This clone has just a few counts. The rearrangement uses TRBV2 and TRBJ1-1; perhaps TRBD1 as D (5 bases). The CDR3 length is 14 residues. Deletions cut 1 base from V and 5 bases from J, with 11 bases between. Germline CDR1 is SNHLY and CDR2 is FYNNEI. CDR3 sequence reads: CASSEVAGRTEAFF. The CDR3 DNA sequence: TGTGCCAGCAGTGAAGTGGCAGGGCGAACTGAAGCTTTCTTT. Full variable domain (missing parts from reference TRBV2 and TRBJ1-1): EPEVTQTPSHQVTQMGQEVILRCVPISNHLYFYWYRQILGQKVEFLVSFYNNEISEKSEIFDDQFSVERPDGSNFTLKIRSTKLEDSAMYFCASSEVAGRTEAFFGQGTRLTVV.

The rearrangement links TRBV19 to TRBJ1-1; no reliable D call. The CDR3 loop spans 14 amino acids. V lost 6 bases and J lost 4, with 15 bases in between. The germline V gene has CDR1 LNHDA and CDR2 SQIVND (reference sequence). The CDR3 DNA reads TGTGCCAGTAGGATGAGGTACCGGAGCACTGAAGCTTTCTTT. As protein: CASRMRYRSTEAFF.

This chain links TRBV5-6 with TRBJ2-2; TRBD1 matches 7 bases. The germline V gene has CDR1 SGHDT and CDR2 YYEEEE. The CDR3 has 15 amino acids. Trimming took 0 bases from V and 3 from J; bases not matched to a gene: 2. The CDR3 region is CASSLVTGDTGELFF. The CDR3 region has the DNA TGTGCCAGCAGCTTGGTAACAGGGGACACCGGGGAGCTGTTTTTT.

This clone came up once. V usage is TRBV28 and J usage is TRBJ1-5; weak D call: TRBD1 (5 bases). CDR1 and CDR2 (germline): MDHEN, SYDVKM. The V end was cut by 11 bases, the J end by 0 bases, with 14 bases between. This CDR3 region has 14 residues. The chain's CDR3 is CAYSGAYSNQPQHF. DNA of the CDR3: TGTGCCTACAGCGGGGCGTATAGCAATCAGCCCCAGCATTTT.

V is TRBV2 and J is TRBJ1-1; 12 bases are a match to TRBD1. With 5 bases clipped from V and 5 bases from J, the junction kept 9 bases outside the gene matches. CDR1 SNHLY and CDR2 FYNNEI come from the germline V gene. The CDR3 extends over 16 amino acids. The DNA of the CDR3 is TGTGCCAGCAGTCGGGACAGGGGGCGAGAGGGTACTGAAGCTTTCTTT. Its protein is CASSRDRGREGTEAFF. Variable domain in full (rest from reference TRBV2 and TRBJ1-1): EPEVTQTPSHQVTQMGQEVILRCVPISNHLYFYWYRQILGQKVEFLVSFYNNEISEKSEIFDDQFSVERPDGSNFTLKIRSTKLEDSAMYFCASSRDRGREGTEAFFGQGTRLTVV.

The chain joins TRBV5-6 to TRBJ2-1; possible D gene TRBD1, 6 bases. Deletions cut 4 bases from V and 3 bases from J, with 11 bases between. The V gene's germline CDR1 is SGHDT and CDR2 YYEEEE. The CDR3 has 14 residues. In DNA form, the CDR3 reads TGTGCCAGCAGCAGTACAGGGCGCTACAATGAGCAGTTCTTC. This codes for CASSSTGRYNEQFF.

The chain couples TRBV2 to TRBJ2-7; 14 nucleotides line up with TRBD2. This CDR3 spans 16 amino acids. J was trimmed by 3 bases and V by 11 bases; bases with no gene match: 12. Germline-derived CDR1 and CDR2 are SNHLY and FYNNEI. The CDR3 loop is CAVQGLAGEGDYEQYF. The CDR3 DNA follows: TGTGCCGTCCAGGGACTAGCGGGAGAGGGGGACTACGAGCAGTACTTC.

This clone was picked up one time. The chain uses TRBV6-1 and TRBJ2-3; D perhaps matches TRBD1 (6 bases). Trimming shortened V by 2 bases and J by 3 bases, and 12 bases separated the two germline ends. CDR3 length: 15 amino acids. The germline V gene encodes CDR1 MNHNS and CDR2 SASEGT. The CDR3 region has the DNA TGTGCCAGCAGTGAACTGGGGGCTATTACAGATACGCAGTATTTT. Amino acids: CASSELGAITDTQYF.

The chain is built from TRBV13 and TRBJ1-1; tentatively, D is TRBD1 (6 bases). Germline-derived CDR1 and CDR2 are PRHDT and FYEKMQ (reference sequence). The CDR3 extends over 12 amino acids. V lost 8 bases and J 10 bases, leaving 17 bases between the germline ends. The DNA of the CDR3 is TGTGCCAGCGGGACACTGGCTCAAGGAGCTTTCTTT. Its translation: CASGTLAQGAFF. Together with reference TRBV13 and TRBJ1-1, the CDR3 gives the full variable domain: AAGVIQSPRHLIKEKRETATLKCYPIPRHDTVYWYQQGPGQDPQFLISFYEKMQSDKGSIPDRFSAQQFSDYHSELNMSSLELGDSALYFCASGTLAQGAFFGQGTRLTVV.

The V call is TRBV24-1, the J call TRBJ2-5, with D possibly matching TRBD1 (5 bases). This CDR3 has 17 residues. Germline CDR1 and CDR2: KGHDR and SFDVKD. V lost 3 bases to trimming and J lost 3 bases, with 19 bases between them. The CDR3 coding sequence is TGTGCCACCAGTGATGGCGGTAGGGGCCTGAGGAAAGAGACCCAGTACTTC. It yields the protein CATSDGGRGLRKETQYF.

The CDR3 region has the DNA TGTGCCAGCAGTTTCTCAACTAGTAGAGAGACCCAGTACTTC. Its protein product is CASSFSTSRETQYF. The chain uses TRBV28 and TRBJ2-5, with D maybe TRBD2 (5 bases). From germline, CDR1 is MDHEN and CDR2 SYDVKM. V shed 3 bases and J shed 4 bases, with 12 bases lying between them. The length of the CDR3 is 14 residues.

This clone has more than one count but fewer than ten. The chain employs TRBV6-4 and TRBJ2-3; the match to TRBD2 covers 8 bases. Germline V gives CDR1 MRHNA, CDR2 SNTAGT. V was clipped by 3 bases and J by 2 bases; unmatched bases: 1. The CDR3 is 14 amino acids. In nucleotides, the CDR3 is TGTGCCAGCAGTGAGCGGGGGGCCACAGATACGCAGTATTTT. Its protein product is CASSERGATDTQYF.

The V gene is TRBV6-1, the J gene TRBJ1-3; D is unresolved. CDR3 size: 15 residues. The ends were cut back, 2 bases at V and 0 bases at J, with 8 bases in the middle. Germline CDR1 MNHNS, CDR2 SASEGT. As DNA, the CDR3 is TGTGCCAGCAGTGAAACGGGTAACTCTGGAAACACCATATATTTT. Protein product: CASSETGNSGNTIYF.